Listed below are T cell receptor beta chains from one sample, sequenced in a study of blood T cell repertoires in COVID-19. Profiled with immunoSEQ multiplex PCR; TCRdb holds only in-frame clones, not every one. The table records fewer than 200,000 clones, roughly 84% of them present only once. The specimen sequenced was PBMCs or T cells enriched from blood (not recorded which). Every receptor here comes from a woman aged 25-40 years who had been exposed to COVID-19. The CDR3 runs from the conserved cysteine through the conserved F or W. The order of the fields is clone size, D gene, J gene, CDR3 length, V gene, CDR3 protein, CDR3 DNA. The D gene is left open where the match is weak. Some rows mark clone size as missing; the rest say once, few, many or name a class of expanded clone.

NA	TRBD1	TRBJ2-7	15	TRBV15	CATSRGQGAAYEQYF	TGTGCCACCAGCAGAGGGCAGGGGGCGGCCTACGAGCAGTACTTC
few	TRBD1	TRBJ1-5	14	TRBV7-9	CASSLGQGVQPQHF	TGTGCCAGCAGCTTAGGACAGGGCGTTCAGCCCCAGCATTTT
NA	NA	TRBJ1-2	13	TRBV5-6	CASSLAGNYGYTF	TGTGCCAGCAGCTTGGCCGGGAACTATGGCTACACCTTC
once	NA	TRBJ1-1	15	TRBV4-3	CASSQEIEVNTEAFF	TGCGCCAGCAGCCAAGAAATAGAAGTGAACACTGAAGCTTTCTTT
medium-sized	TRBD1	TRBJ2-4	15	TRBV19	CASGITGGARNIQYF	TGTGCCAGTGGAATCACAGGGGGCGCACGAAACATTCAGTACTTC
NA	TRBD2	TRBJ2-3	16	TRBV7-3	CASASGGAYLQDTQYF	TGTGCCAGCGCTAGCGGGGGGGCATATCTACAGGATACGCAGTATTTT
once	NA	TRBJ1-1	12	TRBV2	CASSPRYTEAFF	TGTGCCAGCAGCCCCAGGTACACTGAAGCTTTCTTT
NA	NA	TRBJ1-5	12	TRBV5-6	CASSLGSQPQHF	TGTGCCAGCAGCTTGGGTAGCCAGCCCCAGCATTTT
NA	NA	TRBJ1-1	14	TRBV27	CASSLGVKNTEAFF	TGTGCCAGCAGCCTCGGGGTGAAGAACACTGAAGCTTTCTTT
NA	NA	TRBJ2-7	13	TRBV7-9	CASSYGIYYEQYF	TGTGCCAGCAGCTACGGGATTTACTACGAGCAGTACTTC
NA	NA	TRBJ1-5	16	TRBV4-1	CASSQGPGTGNQPQHF	TGCGCCAGCAGCCAAGGTCCAGGAACCGGCAATCAGCCCCAGCATTTT
many	TRBD1	TRBJ2-7	14	TRBV4-1	CASSPPGQVYEQYF	TGCGCCAGCAGCCCCCCGGGACAGGTATACGAGCAGTACTTC
NA	TRBD1	TRBJ2-7	15	TRBV27	CASSWTGEGIYEQYF	TGTGCCAGCAGTTGGACAGGGGAGGGTATCTACGAGCAGTACTTC
NA	NA	TRBJ1-6	15	TRBV6-2/TRBV6-3	CASSSPQGLNSPLHF	TGTGCCAGCAGTTCTCCCCAGGGGTTGAATTCACCCCTCCACTTT
NA	NA	TRBJ2-7	14	TRBV20-1	CSASWTPSGYEQYF	TGCAGTGCTAGTTGGACTCCGTCCGGCTACGAGCAGTACTTC
NA	NA	TRBJ1-1	13	TRBV2	CASRGLANTEAFF	TGTGCCAGCAGGGGCTTGGCGAACACTGAAGCTTTCTTT
NA	NA	TRBJ1-1	12	TRBV10-2	CASSRGTPEAFF	TGCGCCAGCAGTCGGGGGACGCCTGAAGCTTTCTTT
NA	NA	TRBJ2-1	15	TRBV19	CASSIDGVAAGEQFF	TGTGCCAGTAGTATAGATGGGGTAGCGGCCGGGGAGCAGTTCTTC
NA	TRBD2	TRBJ2-7	15	TRBV4-1	CASSDSGTSGYEQYF	TGCGCCAGCAGCGACTCCGGGACTAGCGGATACGAGCAGTACTTC
few	NA	TRBJ2-1	14	TRBV6-2/TRBV6-3	CASSYSSTSDEQFF	TGTGCCAGCAGTTACTCTTCGACTTCCGATGAGCAGTTCTTC
NA	NA	TRBJ2-1	17	TRBV13	CASSLSYRRTGYNEQFF	TGTGCCAGCAGCTTATCCTATCGACGTACAGGATACAATGAGCAGTTCTTC
few	TRBD1	TRBJ1-5	15	TRBV18	CASSPDRGGNQPQHF	TGTGCCAGCTCACCGGACAGGGGAGGCAATCAGCCCCAGCATTTT
NA	NA	TRBJ1-5	13	TRBV19	CASSIQVDQPQHF	TGTGCCAGTAGTATACAGGTAGATCAGCCCCAGCATTTT
once	TRBD1	TRBJ1-1	11	TRBV5-1	CASTGQGEAFF	TGCGCCAGCACCGGACAGGGTGAAGCTTTCTTT
NA	TRBD1	TRBJ1-2	14	TRBV19	CASLKRQGLYGYTF	TGTGCCAGCCTGAAAAGACAGGGCCTCTATGGCTACACCTTC
NA	TRBD1	TRBJ2-7	17	TRBV10-3	CAISEWFGTETNYEQYF	TGTGCCATCAGTGAGTGGTTCGGGACAGAAACTAACTACGAGCAGTACTTC
NA	NA	TRBJ1-1	12	TRBV28	CASRDRNTEAFF	TGTGCCAGCAGGGACAGGAACACTGAAGCTTTCTTT
NA	TRBD1	TRBJ2-3	15	TRBV7-7	CASSKTPTGGDTQYF	TGTGCCAGCAGCAAGACCCCAACAGGGGGGGATACGCAGTATTTT
NA	TRBD2	TRBJ2-1	16	TRBV3-1/TRBV3-2	CASSPPWRGDYNEQFF	TGTGCCAGCAGCCCGCCGTGGCGGGGGGACTACAATGAGCAGTTCTTC
NA	NA	TRBJ2-1	16	TRBV5-1	CASSLEGQGGSNEQFF	TGCGCCAGCAGCTTGGAAGGGCAGGGGGGTAGCAATGAGCAGTTCTTC
NA	NA	TRBJ1-2	15	TRBV2	CASSEGSTTNYGYTF	TGTGCCAGCAGTGAGGGCAGCACGACTAACTATGGCTACACCTTC
NA	NA	TRBJ2-5	13	TRBV9	CASSGTPQETQYF	TGTGCCAGCAGCGGGACTCCGCAAGAGACCCAGTACTTC
NA	TRBD2	TRBJ2-3	16	TRBV3-1/TRBV3-2	CASSQDGSREGDTQYF	TGTGCCAGCAGCCAAGACGGGAGCAGGGAGGGAGATACGCAGTATTTT
NA	NA	TRBJ1-1	14	TRBV19	CASSYLGHNTEAFF	TGTGCCAGTAGTTACCTCGGACATAACACTGAAGCTTTCTTT
NA	NA	TRBJ1-4	15	TRBV5-8	CASSLPTATFEKLFF	TGTGCCAGCAGCTTGCCGACAGCCACCTTTGAAAAACTGTTTTTT
NA	NA	TRBJ1-1	14	TRBV19	CASSIDNQNTEAFF	TGTGCCAGTAGTATCGACAATCAGAACACTGAAGCTTTCTTT
NA	TRBD2	TRBJ2-1	15	TRBV9	CASSVSGERGAEQFF	TGTGCCAGCAGCGTATCTGGGGAGCGGGGGGCCGAGCAGTTCTTC
NA	NA	TRBJ1-2	16	TRBV7-2	CASSPSGERGIYGYTF	TGTGCCAGCAGCCCGTCCGGGGAAAGGGGGATCTATGGCTACACCTTC
NA	TRBD1	TRBJ2-5	13	TRBV10-3	CATAPGQQETQYF	TGTGCCACCGCGCCGGGACAGCAAGAGACCCAGTACTTC
NA	TRBD1	TRBJ1-5	16	TRBV19	CASSTTGAPSNQPQHF	TGTGCCAGTAGTACTACAGGGGCCCCCTCTAATCAGCCCCAGCATTTT
NA	NA	TRBJ2-5	15	TRBV21-1	CASSRLAGTGETQYF	TGTGCCAGCAGCCGGCTAGCGGGGACGGGCGAGACCCAGTACTTC
NA	NA	TRBJ1-2	14	TRBV9	CASSSRQATSLYTF	TGTGCCAGCAGCTCCAGACAGGCTACCTCCCTCTACACCTTC
NA	TRBD1	TRBJ2-2	15	TRBV15	CATSIRTGGTGELFF	TGTGCCACCAGCATACGGACAGGGGGCACCGGGGAGCTGTTTTTT
NA	NA	TRBJ2-7	13	TRBV6-5	CASSHRESYEQYF	TGTGCCAGCAGTCACCGAGAATCCTACGAGCAGTACTTC
NA	NA	TRBJ2-2	17	TRBV27	CASSLSEHREWGGELFF	TGTGCCAGCAGTTTATCGGAGCACAGGGAATGGGGCGGGGAGCTGTTTTTT
NA	NA	TRBJ2-3	13	TRBV7-9	CASSLGPTDTQYF	TGTGCCAGCAGCTTGGGCCCCACAGATACGCAGTATTTT
NA	TRBD1	TRBJ1-1	14	TRBV5-1	CASNRGLDYTEAFF	TGCGCCAGCAACAGGGGACTCGATTACACTGAAGCTTTCTTT
once	TRBD1	TRBJ1-5	15	TRBV19	CASSRDRGSNQPQHF	TGTGCCAGTAGTAGGGACAGGGGGAGCAATCAGCCCCAGCATTTT
NA	NA	TRBJ2-3	16	TRBV4-3	CASSQDLNGGTDTQYF	TGCGCCAGCAGCCAAGATTTAAACGGGGGCACAGATACGCAGTATTTT
NA	TRBD1	TRBJ2-1	16	TRBV19	CASSITGGWASNEQFF	TGTGCCAGTAGTATTACAGGGGGCTGGGCGAGCAATGAGCAGTTCTTC
NA	NA	TRBJ2-7	13	TRBV5-1	CASSLYTAYEQYF	TGCGCCAGCAGCTTGTATACAGCCTACGAGCAGTACTTC
NA	TRBD1	TRBJ2-1	18	TRBV5-8	CASSRDRGVPRSDNEQFF	TGTGCCAGCAGCCGGGACAGGGGCGTCCCGAGATCTGACAATGAGCAGTTCTTC
NA	TRBD2	TRBJ2-2	15	TRBV9	CASSLGGAGTGELFF	TGTGCCAGCAGCCTCGGGGGGGCGGGCACCGGGGAGCTGTTTTTT